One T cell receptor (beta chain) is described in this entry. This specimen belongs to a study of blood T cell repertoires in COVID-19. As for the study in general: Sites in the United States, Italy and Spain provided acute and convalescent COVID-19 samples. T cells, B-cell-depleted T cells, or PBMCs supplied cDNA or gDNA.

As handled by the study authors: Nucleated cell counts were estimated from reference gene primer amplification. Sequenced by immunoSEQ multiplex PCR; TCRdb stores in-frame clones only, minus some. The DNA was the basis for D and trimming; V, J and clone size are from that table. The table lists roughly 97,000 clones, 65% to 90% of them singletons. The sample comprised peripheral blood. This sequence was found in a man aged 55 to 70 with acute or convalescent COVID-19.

The DNA for the CDR3 is TGCGCCAGCAGCTTTCAGAGGGGGCGGGCTCGGTACACAGATACGCAGTATTTT. This gives the protein CASSFQRGRARYTDTQYF. The chain uses TRBV5-1 and TRBJ2-3; TRBD1 matches 7 bases. Germline V gives CDR1 SGHRS, CDR2 YFSETQ. This CDR3 region has 18 residues. The V gene end was trimmed by 2 bases and the J gene end by 2 bases; junction bases not matched to a gene: 14.